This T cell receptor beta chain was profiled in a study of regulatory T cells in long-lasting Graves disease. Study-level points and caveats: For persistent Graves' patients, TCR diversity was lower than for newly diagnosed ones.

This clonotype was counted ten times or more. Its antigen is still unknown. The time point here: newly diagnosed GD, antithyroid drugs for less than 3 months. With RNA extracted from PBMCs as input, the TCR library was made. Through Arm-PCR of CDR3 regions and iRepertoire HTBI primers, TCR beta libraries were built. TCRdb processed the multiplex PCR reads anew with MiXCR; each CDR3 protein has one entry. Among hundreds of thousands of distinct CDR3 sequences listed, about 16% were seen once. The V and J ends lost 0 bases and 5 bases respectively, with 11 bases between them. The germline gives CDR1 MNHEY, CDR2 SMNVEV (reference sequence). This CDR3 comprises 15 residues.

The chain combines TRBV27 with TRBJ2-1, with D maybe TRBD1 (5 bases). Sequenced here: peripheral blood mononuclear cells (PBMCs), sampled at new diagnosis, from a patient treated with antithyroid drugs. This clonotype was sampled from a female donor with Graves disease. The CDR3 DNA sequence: TGTGCCAGCAGTTTATCCCAGGGCCTTAACAATGAGCAGTTCTTC. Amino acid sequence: CASSLSQGLNNEQFF.